This T cell receptor beta chain was captured by sequencing in a study of memory B cells and T cells in multiple sclerosis. The study's findings and limits: Clone-set sizes differed between compartments, so shared clonotype counts needed normalization.

This CDR3 contains 15 residues. After removal of 4 bases from V and 3 bases from J, the junction contained 5 bases not matched to a gene. The germline gives CDR1 SGHRS, CDR2 YFSETQ. This clone was picked up one time. Its antigen remains unidentified. TCRdb keeps only in-frame clones here, not all; method: immunoSEQ multiplex PCR. The sample contains roughly 30,000 clones, around 88% of which appear only once. CFSE-dim autoproliferating and CFSE-high non-proliferating T cells from unstimulated culture were sequenced separately. Replicate wells were pooled after approximately seven days of stimulus-free culture of approximately 50 million CFSE-labeled PBMCs. Without exogenous stimuli, 0.45 to 0.55 uM CFSE-labeled PBMCs were cultured serum-free.

The source material was PBMCs from blood kept in culture. This chain links TRBV5-1 with TRBJ2-7; 12 bases align to TRBD2. The TCR originated in a human donor with multiple sclerosis. This CDR3 is CASSTGLAGFYEQYF. The CDR3 DNA reads TGCGCCAGCAGCACAGGACTAGCGGGATTCTACGAGCAGTACTTC.